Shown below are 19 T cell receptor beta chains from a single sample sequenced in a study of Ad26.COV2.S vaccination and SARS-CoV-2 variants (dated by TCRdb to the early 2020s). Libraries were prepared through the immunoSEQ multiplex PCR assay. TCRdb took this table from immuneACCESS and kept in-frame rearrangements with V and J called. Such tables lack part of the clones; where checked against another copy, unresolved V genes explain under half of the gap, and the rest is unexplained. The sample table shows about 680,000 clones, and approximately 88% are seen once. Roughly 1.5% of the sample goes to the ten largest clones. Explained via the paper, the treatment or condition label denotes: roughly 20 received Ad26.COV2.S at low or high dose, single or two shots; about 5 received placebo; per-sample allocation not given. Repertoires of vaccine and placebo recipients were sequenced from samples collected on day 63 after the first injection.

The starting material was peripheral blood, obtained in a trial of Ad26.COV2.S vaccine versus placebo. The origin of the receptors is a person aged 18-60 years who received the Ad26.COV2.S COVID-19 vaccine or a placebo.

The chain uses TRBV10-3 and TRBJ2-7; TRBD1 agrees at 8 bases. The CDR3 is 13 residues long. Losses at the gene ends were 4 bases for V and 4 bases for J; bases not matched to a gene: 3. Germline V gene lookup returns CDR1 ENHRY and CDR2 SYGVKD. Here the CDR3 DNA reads TGTGCCATCAGTGTGCAGGGGGCTTACGAGCAGTACTTC. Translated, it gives CAISVQGAYEQYF.

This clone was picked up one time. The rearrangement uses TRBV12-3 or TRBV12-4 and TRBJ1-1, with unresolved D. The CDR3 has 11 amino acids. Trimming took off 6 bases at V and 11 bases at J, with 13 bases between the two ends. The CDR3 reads CASSTQLAAFF. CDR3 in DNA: TGTGCCAGCAGCACCCAACTCGCTGCTTTCTTT.

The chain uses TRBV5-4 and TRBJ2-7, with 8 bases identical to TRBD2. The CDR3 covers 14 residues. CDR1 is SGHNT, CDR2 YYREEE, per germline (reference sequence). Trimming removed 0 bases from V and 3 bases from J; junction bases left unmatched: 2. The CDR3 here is CASSLGSGGYEQYF. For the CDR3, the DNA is TGTGCCAGCAGCTTGGGGAGCGGGGGCTACGAGCAGTACTTC.

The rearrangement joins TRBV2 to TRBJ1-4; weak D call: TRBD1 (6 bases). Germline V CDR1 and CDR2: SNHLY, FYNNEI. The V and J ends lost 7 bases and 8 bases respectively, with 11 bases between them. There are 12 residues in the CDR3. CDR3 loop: CASTGEREKLFF. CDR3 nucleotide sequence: TGTGCCAGCACAGGGGAGAGAGAAAAACTGTTTTTT.

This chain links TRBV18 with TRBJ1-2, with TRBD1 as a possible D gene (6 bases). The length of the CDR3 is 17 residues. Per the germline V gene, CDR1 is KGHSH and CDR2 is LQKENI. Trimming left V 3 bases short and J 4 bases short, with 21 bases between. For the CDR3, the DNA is TGTGCCAGCTCACCGTCTAATCCAGGGGCCCATTCCTATGGCTACACCTTC. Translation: CASSPSNPGAHSYGYTF.

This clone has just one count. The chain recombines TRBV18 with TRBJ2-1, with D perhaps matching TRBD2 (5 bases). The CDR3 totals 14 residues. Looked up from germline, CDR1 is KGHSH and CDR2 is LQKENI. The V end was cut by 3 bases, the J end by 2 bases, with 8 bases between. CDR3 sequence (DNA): TGTGCCAGCTCACCTCCCGGGGCCTACAATGAGCAGTTCTTC. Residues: CASSPPGAYNEQFF.

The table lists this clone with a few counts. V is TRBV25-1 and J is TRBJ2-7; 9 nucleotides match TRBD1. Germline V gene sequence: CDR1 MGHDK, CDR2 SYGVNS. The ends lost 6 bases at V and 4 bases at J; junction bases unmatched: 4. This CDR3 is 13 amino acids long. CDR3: CASRTGGSYEQYF. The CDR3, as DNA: TGTGCCAGCAGAACAGGGGGCTCGTACGAGCAGTACTTC.

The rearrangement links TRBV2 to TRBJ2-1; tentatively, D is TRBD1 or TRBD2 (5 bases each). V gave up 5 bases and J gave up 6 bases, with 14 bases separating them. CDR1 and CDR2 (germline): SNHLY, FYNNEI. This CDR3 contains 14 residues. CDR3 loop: CASSPGRSLNEQFF. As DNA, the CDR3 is TGTGCCAGCAGTCCGGGACGCAGCCTCAATGAGCAGTTCTTC.

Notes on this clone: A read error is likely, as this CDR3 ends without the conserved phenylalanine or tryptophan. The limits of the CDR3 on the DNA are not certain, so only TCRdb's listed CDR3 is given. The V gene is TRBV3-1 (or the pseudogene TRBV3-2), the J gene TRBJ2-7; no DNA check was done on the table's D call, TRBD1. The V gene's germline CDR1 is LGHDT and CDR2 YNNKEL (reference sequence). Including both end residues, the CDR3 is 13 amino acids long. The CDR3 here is CASSPVFQQGPPL.

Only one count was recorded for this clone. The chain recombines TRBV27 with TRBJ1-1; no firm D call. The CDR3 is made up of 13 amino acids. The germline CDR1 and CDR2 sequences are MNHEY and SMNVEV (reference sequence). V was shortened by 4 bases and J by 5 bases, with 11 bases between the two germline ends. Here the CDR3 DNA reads TGTGCCAGCAGTTGGGCCCGTGGAACTGAAGCTTTCTTT. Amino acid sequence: CASSWARGTEAFF.

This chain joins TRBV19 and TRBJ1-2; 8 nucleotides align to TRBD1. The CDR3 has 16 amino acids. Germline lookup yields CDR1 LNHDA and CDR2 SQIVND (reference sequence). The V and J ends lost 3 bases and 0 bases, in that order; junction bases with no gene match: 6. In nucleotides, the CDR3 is TGTGCCAGTAGTATGGGGGAGGACAGGGCTAACTATGGCTACACCTTC. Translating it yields CASSMGEDRANYGYTF.

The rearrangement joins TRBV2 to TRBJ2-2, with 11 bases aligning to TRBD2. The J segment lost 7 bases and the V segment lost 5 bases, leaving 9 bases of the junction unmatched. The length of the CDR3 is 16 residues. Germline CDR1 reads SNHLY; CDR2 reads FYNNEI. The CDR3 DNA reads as TGTGCCAGCAGTCATGGACTAGCGGGTACAAGCGGGGAGCTGTTTTTT. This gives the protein CASSHGLAGTSGELFF.

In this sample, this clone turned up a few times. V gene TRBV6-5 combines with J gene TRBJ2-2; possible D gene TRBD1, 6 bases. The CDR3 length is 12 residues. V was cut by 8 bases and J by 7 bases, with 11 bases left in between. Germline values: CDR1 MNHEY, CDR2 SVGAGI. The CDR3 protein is CASGRGGGELFF. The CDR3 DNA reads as TGTGCCAGCGGACGAGGGGGCGGGGAGCTGTTTTTT.

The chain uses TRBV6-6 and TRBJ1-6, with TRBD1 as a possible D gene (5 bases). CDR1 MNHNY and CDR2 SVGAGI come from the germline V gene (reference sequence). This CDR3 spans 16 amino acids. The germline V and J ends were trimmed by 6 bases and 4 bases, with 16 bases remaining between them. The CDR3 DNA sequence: TGTGCCAGCAGCCCGCCGGGGGGAAAGTATAATTCACCCCTCCACTTT. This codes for CASSPPGGKYNSPLHF.

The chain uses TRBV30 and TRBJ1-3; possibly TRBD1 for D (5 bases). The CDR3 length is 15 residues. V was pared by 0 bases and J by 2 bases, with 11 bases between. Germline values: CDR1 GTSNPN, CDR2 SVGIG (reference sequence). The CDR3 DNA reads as TGTGCCTGGAGTGTAGTGTCAGGGACTGGAAACACCATATATTTT. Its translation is CAWSVVSGTGNTIYF. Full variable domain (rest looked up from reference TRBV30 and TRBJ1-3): SQTIHQWPATLVQPVGSPLSLECTVEGTSNPNLYWYRQAAGRGLQLLFYSVGIGQISSEVPQNLSASRPQDRQFILSSKKLLLSDSGFYLCAWSVVSGTGNTIYFGEGSWLTVV.

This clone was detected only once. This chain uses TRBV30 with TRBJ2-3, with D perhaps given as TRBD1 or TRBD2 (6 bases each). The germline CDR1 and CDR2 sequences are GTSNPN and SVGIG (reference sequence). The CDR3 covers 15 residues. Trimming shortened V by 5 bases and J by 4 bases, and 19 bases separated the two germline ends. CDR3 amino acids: CAWGTWTAGPDTQYF. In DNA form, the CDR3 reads TGTGCCTGGGGCACCTGGACAGCGGGTCCAGATACGCAGTATTTT.

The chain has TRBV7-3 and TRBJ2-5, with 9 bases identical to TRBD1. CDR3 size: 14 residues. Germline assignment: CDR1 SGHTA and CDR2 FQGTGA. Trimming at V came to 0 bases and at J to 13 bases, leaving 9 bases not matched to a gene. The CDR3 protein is CASSLTGTGQERYF. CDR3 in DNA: TGTGCCAGCAGCTTAACGGGGACAGGGCAAGAGAGGTACTTC.

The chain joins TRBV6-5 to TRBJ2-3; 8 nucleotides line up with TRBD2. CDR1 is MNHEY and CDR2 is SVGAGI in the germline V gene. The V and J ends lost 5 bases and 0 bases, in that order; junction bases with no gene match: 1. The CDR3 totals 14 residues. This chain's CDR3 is CASSPGGSTDTQYF. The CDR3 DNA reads TGTGCCAGCAGTCCGGGGGGGAGCACAGATACGCAGTATTTT.

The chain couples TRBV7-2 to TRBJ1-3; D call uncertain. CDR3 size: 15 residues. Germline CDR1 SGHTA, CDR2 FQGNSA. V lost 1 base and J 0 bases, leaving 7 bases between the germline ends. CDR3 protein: CASSLGQSSGNTIYF. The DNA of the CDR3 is TGTGCCAGCAGCTTAGGTCAGTCCTCTGGAAACACCATATATTTT.